The rows below give T cell receptor beta chains drawn from one sample of a study of PD-1 blockade in classical Hodgkin lymphoma. Profiled with immunoSEQ multiplex PCR; TCRdb holds only in-frame clones, not every one. This sample carries about 98,000 clones, roughly 76% of them seen once, and the ten largest clones take less than 20%. The starting material was peripheral blood mononuclear cells (PBMCs), obtained before the second cycle of nivolumab. These receptors all stem from a human donor with classical Hodgkin lymphoma. Each CDR3 is given with its conserved first and last residue. Each record gives: clone size, J gene, V gene, D gene, CDR3 DNA, CDR3 protein. A D gene is named only where the DNA matches it firmly. Size tells how often a clone was seen (once, few, many) or the class of an expanded clone, and some rows leave it out.

- | TRBJ2-1 | TRBV28 | TRBD1 | TGTGCCAGCAGTTTACTGGGACAGGTGAACAATGAGCAGTTCTTC | CASSLLGQVNNEQFF
- | TRBJ2-7 | TRBV5-1 | - | TGCGCCAGCAGCTTGGGGGACCGGAACGAGCAGTACTTC | CASSLGDRNEQYF
- | TRBJ2-5 | TRBV5-4 | TRBD2 | TGTGCCAGCAGCCTTACTAGCGGGGCCGTCTTGGAGACCCAGTACTTC | CASSLTSGAVLETQYF
- | TRBJ2-2 | TRBV19 | TRBD2 | TGTGCCAGTAGTATGGTAGCGGGAGGAGGTACCGGGGAGCTGTTTTTT | CASSMVAGGGTGELFF
- | TRBJ1-1 | TRBV9 | - | TGTGCCAGCAGCGTAGATTCGGTAGGGGGGACCTACACTGAAGCTTTCTTT | CASSVDSVGGTYTEAFF
- | TRBJ1-4 | TRBV11-2 | TRBD1 | TGTGCCAGCAGCTTAAACCCGGACAGGGCGAGAGGCTATGATGAAAAACTGTTTTTT | CASSLNPDRARGYDEKLFF
- | TRBJ1-1 | TRBV6-1 | - | TGTGCCAGCGGGGAGCAGATGAACACTGAAGCTTTCTTT | CASGEQMNTEAFF
- | TRBJ1-1 | TRBV10-2 | - | TGCGCCAGCAGTGTTGGGTTGAACACTGAAGCTTTCTTT | CASSVGLNTEAFF
- | TRBJ1-3 | TRBV7-2 | - | TGTGCCAGCAGCCCACAGGGATTCGATGGAAACACCATATATTTT | CASSPQGFDGNTIYF
- | TRBJ2-3 | TRBV5-1 | TRBD2 | TGCGCCAGCCGACGGGAGGGAGCCGATACGCAGTATTTT | CASRREGADTQYF
- | TRBJ2-7 | TRBV10-3 | - | TGTGCCATCAGTGAGTTGGGCACAGGGAACGAGCAGTACTTC | CAISELGTGNEQYF
- | TRBJ2-2 | TRBV27 | - | TGTGCCAGCGCCATATTAAACACCGGGGAGCTGTTTTTT | CASAILNTGELFF
- | TRBJ2-5 | TRBV5-5 | - | TGTGCCAGCAGCTTGACTAGAAGGGAAGAGACCCAGTACTTC | CASSLTRREETQYF
few | TRBJ2-2 | TRBV10-1 | - | TGCGCCAGCAGTGATACAGGGAACAGCGGGGAGCTGTTTTTT | CASSDTGNSGELFF
- | TRBJ2-7 | TRBV5-6 | TRBD2 | TGTGCCAGCAGCTCCTGGACTAGCGGGAGTGGGAAGCAGTACTTC | CASSSWTSGSGKQYF
few | TRBJ2-1 | TRBV14 | - | TGTGCCAGCAGCCCTCAGGCCAATGAGCAGTTCTTC | CASSPQANEQFF
- | TRBJ2-7 | TRBV5-1 | - | TGCGCCAGCAGAGCTTCTGGCGAGCAGTACTTC | CASRASGEQYF
medium-sized | TRBJ2-7 | TRBV30 | - | TGTGCCTGGAACATCATACAGGGCTACGAGCAGTACTTC | CAWNIIQGYEQYF
- | TRBJ1-1 | TRBV18 | - | TGTGCCAGCTCACCGGGAACAGGGCTCAGAATTATGAACACTGAAGCTTTCTTT | CASSPGTGLRIMNTEAFF
once | TRBJ1-6 | TRBV25-1 | - | TGTGCCAGCAGGGACAAGGGAAGCTCACCCCTCCACTTT | CASRDKGSSPLHF
- | TRBJ2-5 | TRBV29-1 | - | TGCAGCGTTGGCCATGTATCAGGTGTGGGGACCCAGTACTTC | CSVGHVSGVGTQYF
- | TRBJ2-5 | TRBV6-5 | TRBD2 | TGTGCCAGCAGTTACGCGGGAGGGCCCAGCGAGACCCAGTACTTC | CASSYAGGPSETQYF
once | TRBJ1-1 | TRBV6-6 | - | TGTGCCAGCAGAAGGGCCCCGGGCGGGGACACTGAAGCTTTCTTT | CASRRAPGGDTEAFF
- | TRBJ2-3 | TRBV5-1 | TRBD2 | TGCGCCAGCAGCCTGGGACTAGCGGGAGACGGAGATACGCAGTATTTT | CASSLGLAGDGDTQYF
- | TRBJ2-7 | TRBV5-4 | - | TGTGCCAGCAGCTCCCCAACAGGTTCCCCCTACGAGCAGTACTTC | CASSSPTGSPYEQYF
- | TRBJ2-2 | TRBV7-9 | - | TGTGCCAGCAGCTTACTAGCGAACACCGGGGAGCTGTTTTTT | CASSLLANTGELFF
- | TRBJ1-1 | TRBV5-1 | - | TGCGCCAGCCAAAGGGATTATAACACTGAAGCTTTCTTT | CASQRDYNTEAFF
- | TRBJ2-7 | TRBV5-6 | - | TGTGCCAGCAGCCCCGGTCCTACCTACGAGCAGTACTTC | CASSPGPTYEQYF
- | TRBJ2-7 | TRBV29-1 | - | TGCAGCGTAACTAACATCTACGAGCAGTACTTC | CSVTNIYEQYF
- | TRBJ2-2 | TRBV7-2 | - | TGTGCCAGCAGACTTTGGAAAAGTGCCGCCGGGGAGCTGTTTTTT | CASRLWKSAAGELFF
- | TRBJ1-2 | TRBV30 | - | TGTGCCTGGAGCCGACAGAAGGGTGGCTACACCTTC | CAWSRQKGGYTF
- | TRBJ2-1 | TRBV10-3 | - | TGTGCCATCAGTGATGGGCCCCCCGATGAGCAGTTCTTC | CAISDGPPDEQFF
- | TRBJ2-7 | TRBV5-1 | TRBD2 | TGCGCCAGCAGCTTGGATCCGGGACTACAAGCCTACGAGCAGTACTTC | CASSLDPGLQAYEQYF
- | TRBJ1-1 | TRBV10-3 | TRBD1 | TGTGCCAACAATCCGGGACAGGGGGCGGTCGGGGGAGCTTTCTTT | CANNPGQGAVGGAFF
once | TRBJ1-2 | TRBV5-8 | - | TGTGCCAGCAGCTCACAGGGCAAGAGGGATGGCTACACCTTC | CASSSQGKRDGYTF
- | TRBJ2-2 | TRBV5-1 | - | TGCGCCAGCAGCCCCGCGGGGTCGAACACCGGGGAGCTGTTTTTT | CASSPAGSNTGELFF
once | TRBJ1-1 | TRBV27 | TRBD1 | TGTGCCAGCAGTGCTCGGACAGGCCGAGGGAACACTGAAGCTTTCTTT | CASSARTGRGNTEAFF
- | TRBJ2-3 | TRBV11-1 | - | TGTGCCAGCTGGGACACTAGAGCTGCGGGTACGCAGTATTTT | CASWDTRAAGTQYF
once | TRBJ2-2 | TRBV7-8 | - | TGCGCCAGCAGCCAAGACCGGGCCCATCCGGTGGGGCGGGAGCTGTTTTTT | CASSQDRAHPVGRELFF
- | TRBJ2-7 | TRBV6-5 | TRBD1 | TGTGCCAGCAGCGGACAGGGATACGAGCAGTACTTC | CASSGQGYEQYF
- | TRBJ1-3 | TRBV25-1 | - | TGTGCCGTCAGGGGTGAAGACTCTGGAAACACCATATATTTT | CAVRGEDSGNTIYF
- | TRBJ2-2 | TRBV5-1 | TRBD2 | TGCGCCCGTACACGGACTAGCGGGAGGGCGAACACCGGGGAGCTGTTTTTT | CARTRTSGRANTGELFF
once | TRBJ2-2 | TRBV5-1 | - | TGCGCCAGCAGCTTGGAGGGGGGGGGCACCGGGGAGCTGTTTTTT | CASSLEGGGTGELFF
few | TRBJ1-1 | TRBV4-3 | - | TGCGCCAGCAGCCAAGATCCGACAGGAGCGGGTGAAGCTTTCTTT | CASSQDPTGAGEAFF
few | TRBJ1-1 | TRBV7-9 | TRBD1 | TGTGCCAGCAGCCCAGGGACAGTAGGAGCGGCTTTCTTT | CASSPGTVGAAFF
- | TRBJ2-7 | TRBV7-8 | TRBD2 | TGTGCCAGCAGCCCGGGACTAGCGAGCTCCTACGAGCAGTACTTC | CASSPGLASSYEQYF
- | TRBJ1-2 | TRBV6-1 | TRBD1 | TGTGCCAGCAGTGGAGTCAGGGGGCCAGGCTACACCTTC | CASSGVRGPGYTF
many | TRBJ1-1 | TRBV19 | TRBD1 | TGTGCCACAGCCCAACAGGGGCTCATGAACACTGAAGCTTTCTTT | CATAQQGLMNTEAFF
- | TRBJ2-7 | TRBV2 | TRBD2 | TGTGCCAGCATGGGGACTAGGGGGGCGGGGAGCGAGCAGTACTTC | CASMGTRGAGSEQYF
- | TRBJ2-1 | TRBV10-3 | - | TGTGCCATTCGGGTCCAGGGTGGTTATGAGCAGTTCTTC | CAIRVQGGYEQFF
- | TRBJ2-5 | TRBV10-3 | - | TGTGCCATCAGTGAGTCGAGAGGTCCAGAGACCCAGTACTTC | CAISESRGPETQYF
- | TRBJ2-1 | TRBV10-3 | - | TGTGCCATCAGTGAAGGGTGGGGGAACGGGGCCTACAATGAGCAGTTCTTC | CAISEGWGNGAYNEQFF